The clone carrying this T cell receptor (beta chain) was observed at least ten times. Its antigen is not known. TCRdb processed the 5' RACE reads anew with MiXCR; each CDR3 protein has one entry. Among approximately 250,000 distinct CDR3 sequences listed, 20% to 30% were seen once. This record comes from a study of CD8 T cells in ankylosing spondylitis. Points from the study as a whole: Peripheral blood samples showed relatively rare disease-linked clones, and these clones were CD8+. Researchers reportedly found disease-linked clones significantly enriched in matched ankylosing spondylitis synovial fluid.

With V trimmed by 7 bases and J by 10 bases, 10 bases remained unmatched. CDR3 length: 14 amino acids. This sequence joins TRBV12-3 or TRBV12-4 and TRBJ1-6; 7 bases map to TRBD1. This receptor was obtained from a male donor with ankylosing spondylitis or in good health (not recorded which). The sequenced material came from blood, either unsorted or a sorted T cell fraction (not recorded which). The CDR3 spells CASTRQGPGSPLHF. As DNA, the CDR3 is TGTGCCAGCACCCGACAGGGACCAGGATCACCCCTCCACTTT.